The TCR beta chain under discussion was sequenced for a study of blood T cell repertoires in COVID-19. Study overall: Both acute and convalescent COVID-19 samples were obtained from the United States, Italy and Spain.

Profiling relied on immunoSEQ multiplex PCR, and the TCRdb table lists in-frame clones only, not all of them. This repertoire shows about 98,000 clones, roughly 85% found once; its top ten account for about 5%. Trimming took 4 bases from V and 10 from J; bases not matched to a gene: 10. This CDR3 has 14 amino acids. The germline V gene encodes CDR1 LGHDT and CDR2 YNNKEL (reference sequence). The chain combines TRBV3-1 (or the pseudogene TRBV3-2) with TRBJ2-1, with 7 positions matching TRBD2. The sequence derives from a man in his 70s with acute or convalescent COVID-19. Sequencing was carried out using peripheral blood. The chain's CDR3 is CASSRDRLAAEQFF. CDR3 coding DNA: TGTGCCAGCAGCCGGGACCGACTAGCCGCCGAGCAGTTCTTC.